This T cell receptor (beta chain) was documented in a study of blood T cell repertoires in COVID-19. The data were produced by immunoSEQ multiplex PCR, yet TCRdb's version contains in-frame clones alone and is incomplete. The data hold about 190,000 clones, with about four fifths observed a single time. The sequenced sample consisted of PBMCs or T cells enriched from blood (not recorded which). This TCR came from a woman under 40 who had recovered from COVID-19.

CDR3 residues: CASSPSGTGNYGYTF. CDR3 DNA sequence: TGTGCCAGCAGCCCCTCCGGGACAGGGAACTATGGCTACACCTTC. This chain connects TRBV11-2 to TRBJ1-2; 9 bases align to TRBD1. V lost 5 bases to trimming and J lost 2 bases; unmatched junction nucleotides: 6. Germline assignment: CDR1 SGHAT and CDR2 FQNNGV. The CDR3 length is 15 residues.